Each of the 29 T cell receptor beta chains below was sequenced from the same sample in a study of T-cell reconstitution after alpha-beta-depleted transplantation in children. It was with unique molecular identifiers that the TCRbeta library was prepared. TCRdb reprocessed the PCR reads via MiXCR and lists one record per CDR3 protein. Of approximately 350,000 distinct CDR3 sequences listed, about 14% were seen once; the top ten hold approximately 4.3%. Sequences were derived from PBMCs, sampled from the stem cell graft. The receptors were sampled from a human donor who donated a stem cell graft to a child with Fanconi anemia.

The sample holds one count of this clonotype. Just one base apart from a much larger clone, this may be a read error. The chain has TRBV5-1 and TRBJ2-3; no firm D call. The CDR3 spans 12 residues. CDR1 and CDR2 (germline): SGHRS, YFSETQ. The CDR3 sequence: CASSLEFDTQCF. The CDR3 DNA follows: TGCGCCAGCAGCTTGGAATTCGATACGCAGTGTTTT. Looking up the rest from reference TRBV5-1 and TRBJ2-3 gives the full variable domain: KAGVTQTPRYLIKTRGQQVTLSCSPISGHRSVSWYQQTPGQGLQFLFEYFSETQRNKGNFPGRFSGRQFSNSRSEMNVSTLELGDSALYLCASSLEFDTQCFGPGTRLTVL.

This clonotype was observed at least ten times. J is TRBJ2-7 and V is TRBV7-2, with a tentative D call TRBD2 (7 bases). Trimming removed 8 bases at V and 3 bases at J, with 14 bases between. The CDR3 sequence is 13 residues long. Looked up from germline, CDR1 is SGHTA and CDR2 is FQGNSA. The CDR3 region is CASRLGGGYEQYF. CDR3 coding DNA: TGTGCCAGCCGTTTGGGAGGGGGCTACGAGCAGTACTTC.

V gene TRBV7-6 combines with J gene TRBJ1-1; 8 positions match TRBD1. The ends lost 4 bases at V and 1 base at J; junction bases unmatched: 5. The CDR3 length is 15 residues. The germline gives CDR1 SGHVS, CDR2 FNYEAQ. In DNA, the CDR3 is TGTGCCAGCAGCTCGAGACAGGGGAGGAACACTGAAGCTTTCTTT. Amino acids: CASSSRQGRNTEAFF. Looking up the rest from reference TRBV7-6 and TRBJ1-1 gives the full variable domain: GAGVSQSPRYKVTKRGQDVALRCDPISGHVSLYWYRQALGQGPEFLTYFNYEAQQDKSGLPNDRFSAERPEGSISTLTIQRTEQRDSAMYRCASSSRQGRNTEAFFGQGTRLTVV.

This chain connects TRBV7-9 to TRBJ2-5, with 7 bases that match TRBD2. The CDR3 contains 15 residues. The germline V gene encodes CDR1 SEHNR and CDR2 FQNEAQ (reference sequence). Trimming cost V 4 bases and J 5 bases; bases outside gene matches: 10. In DNA form, the CDR3 reads TGTGCCAGCAGCTCGACTATTGGGGGAGGGGAGACCCAGTACTTC. Translation gives CASSSTIGGGETQYF.

The chain is built from TRBV28 and TRBJ1-2, with a weak D call TRBD1 (5 bases). CDR1 and CDR2 from the germline V gene are MDHEN and SYDVKM. The CDR3 contains 19 residues. V gave up 6 bases and J gave up 8 bases, with 34 bases separating them. The CDR3 protein is CASRGEFRAGQTDLRGYTF. The CDR3 nucleotides are TGTGCCAGCAGGGGGGAATTTCGTGCAGGGCAAACGGATTTGAGGGGCTACACCTTC.

This chain uses TRBV5-1 with TRBJ2-5; 7 bases are a match to TRBD2. J was trimmed by 8 bases and V by 2 bases; bases with no gene match: 9. The CDR3 length is 14 residues. Germline assignment: CDR1 SGHRS and CDR2 YFSETQ. The CDR3 sequence: CASSFGAGLDTQYF. For the CDR3, the DNA is TGCGCCAGCAGCTTTGGGGCTGGACTAGATACCCAGTACTTC. Full variable domain (rest looked up from reference TRBV5-1 and TRBJ2-5): KAGVTQTPRYLIKTRGQQVTLSCSPISGHRSVSWYQQTPGQGLQFLFEYFSETQRNKGNFPGRFSGRQFSNSRSEMNVSTLELGDSALYLCASSFGAGLDTQYFGPGTRLLVL.

This clonotype came up a few times. The V call is TRBV5-5, the J call TRBJ1-6; D gene unclear. Germline-derived CDR1 and CDR2 are SGHKS and YYEKEE (reference sequence). Between the trimmed V and J ends, which lost 3 bases and 9 bases, there was a span of 19 bases. The CDR3 is made up of 16 amino acids. CDR3: CASSSESRMKVSPLHF. The CDR3 DNA reads TGTGCCAGCAGCTCTGAAAGCAGAATGAAGGTTTCACCCCTCCACTTT.

In its sample, this clonotype was seen a few times. This chain links TRBV6-2 or TRBV6-3 with TRBJ2-7; perhaps TRBD1 as D (6 bases). Germline V gene lookup returns CDR1 MNHEY and CDR2 SVGEGT. This CDR3 has 14 residues. The V end lost 5 bases, the J end lost 3 bases, and 14 bases lay between the germline ends. CDR3 protein: CASSTTGSIYEQYF. CDR3 DNA sequence: TGTGCCAGCAGTACTACAGGGTCCATCTACGAGCAGTACTTC.

The table lists this clonotype with a few counts. The chain joins TRBV27 to TRBJ2-5; 15 nucleotides line up with TRBD2. Trimming removed 4 bases from V and 9 bases from J; junction bases left unmatched: 18. CDR1 and CDR2 (germline): MNHEY, SMNVEV (reference sequence). This CDR3 has 19 residues. The CDR3 reads CASSSGLAGGQVDRNPQYF. Here the CDR3 DNA reads TGTGCCAGCAGTTCGGGACTAGCGGGAGGCCAGGTAGACCGCAACCCCCAGTACTTC.

V gene TRBV2 combines with J gene TRBJ1-1; D is undetermined. The CDR3 is 13 residues long. V lost 3 bases and J 5 bases, leaving 10 bases between the germline ends. Germline CDR1 and CDR2: SNHLY and FYNNEI. The CDR3 region is CASSDGRETEAFF. Here the CDR3 DNA reads TGTGCCAGCAGTGACGGGAGGGAAACTGAAGCTTTCTTT.

This clonotype was observed at least ten times. The chain uses TRBV7-2 and TRBJ2-1; no clear D. V was clipped by 1 base and J by 9 bases, with 13 bases between them. The V gene's germline CDR1 is SGHTA and CDR2 FQGNSA. The CDR3 has 14 residues. This CDR3 is CASSLELVVGEQFF. The CDR3, as DNA: TGTGCCAGCAGCTTAGAGTTGGTAGTAGGTGAGCAGTTCTTC.

The DNA of the CDR3 is TGCAGTGCTAAGAGGCTAAGCCGGACCCAGTACTTC. Protein sequence: CSAKRLSRTQYF. The gene calls are TRBV20-1 and TRBJ2-5; no firm D call. Trimming took 4 bases from V and 7 from J, leaving 13 bases between them. There are 12 residues in the CDR3. Germline assignment: CDR1 DFQATT and CDR2 SNEGSKA (reference sequence).

A few counts support this clonotype. The chain employs TRBV15 and TRBJ1-1, with D perhaps TRBD1 (6 bases). Germline CDR1 reads LNHNV; CDR2 reads YYDKDF (reference sequence). The CDR3 has 12 amino acids. V lost 6 bases and J 5 bases, leaving 10 bases between the germline ends. CDR3: CATSLQGTEAFF. CDR3 DNA sequence: TGTGCCACCAGTCTACAGGGAACTGAAGCTTTCTTT.

This clonotype was detected only a few times. The chain combines TRBV5-1 with TRBJ1-6; D is unclear. The CDR3 runs to 15 residues. Germline V CDR1 and CDR2: SGHRS, YFSETQ. V was pared by 0 bases and J by 6 bases, with 10 bases between. The CDR3 sequence is CASSLVSGSNSPLHF. The CDR3 nucleotides are TGCGCCAGCAGCTTGGTTTCGGGGAGTAATTCACCCCTCCACTTT.

This clonotype was picked up many times. The chain has TRBV29-1 and TRBJ2-1; D is undetermined. Germline lookup yields CDR1 SQVTM and CDR2 ANQGSEA. The V end lost 1 base, the J end lost 0 bases, and 13 bases lay between the germline ends. CDR3 size: 16 residues. CDR3 nucleotide sequence: TGCAGCGTTGAAGGGTCCGACCGGCGCTCCTACAATGAGCAGTTCTTC. Translation: CSVEGSDRRSYNEQFF.

The table lists this clonotype with many counts. V gene TRBV6-2 or TRBV6-3 combines with J gene TRBJ1-2; no clear D. With 0 bases removed from V and 8 bases from J, the gap between germline ends came to 19 bases. This CDR3 comprises 16 residues. Germline CDR1 and CDR2: MNHEY and SVGEGT. The CDR3 loop is CASSYSDRIRGSGYTF. CDR3 DNA sequence: TGTGCCAGCAGTTACTCGGATCGCATTCGGGGTTCCGGCTACACCTTC.

This clonotype was detected many times. The chain couples TRBV29-1 to TRBJ1-2; no definite D call. CDR1 and CDR2 from the germline V gene are SQVTM and ANQGSEA. This CDR3 contains 12 residues. V was pared by 5 bases and J by 3 bases, with 10 bases between. CDR3 sequence: CSVSSGDYGYTF. The DNA of the CDR3 is TGCAGCGTTTCGTCAGGAGACTATGGCTACACCTTC.

The rearrangement joins TRBV7-6 to TRBJ2-7; 9 bases map to TRBD1. V was pared by 5 bases and J by 4 bases, with 6 bases of the junction left unmatched. The CDR3 is made up of 14 amino acids. Germline V gene lookup returns CDR1 SGHVS and CDR2 FNYEAQ. CDR3 in amino acids: CASSPETGGYEQYF. The CDR3 DNA reads as TGTGCCAGCAGCCCGGAGACAGGGGGGTACGAGCAGTACTTC.

This clonotype appeared a few times. The genes are TRBV6-1 and TRBJ2-7; a possible D gene is TRBD1 (6 bases). CDR3 length: 15 amino acids. With 5 bases removed from V and 9 bases from J, the gap between germline ends came to 23 bases. The germline V gene encodes CDR1 MNHNS and CDR2 SASEGT. CDR3 sequence: CASSLRTARTGWQYF. In DNA, the CDR3 is TGTGCCAGCAGTCTCCGGACAGCCCGAACGGGTTGGCAGTACTTC.

This clonotype was seen a few times. The chain combines TRBV9 with TRBJ1-1; 8 nucleotides agree with TRBD1. Per germline, CDR1 SGDLS and CDR2 YYNGEE. CDR3 length: 17 amino acids. The junction had 14 bases not matched to a gene; V was cut back by 2 bases and J by 5 bases. The DNA of the CDR3 is TGTGCCAGCAGCGTGGGGCAGGGGGCACTCATGGCAACTGAAGCTTTCTTT. Translation: CASSVGQGALMATEAFF.

This clonotype was picked up many times. The chain combines TRBV7-9 with TRBJ2-3; possible D gene TRBD2, 6 bases. Between the trimmed V and J ends, which lost 7 bases and 2 bases, there was a span of 13 bases. This CDR3 contains 14 residues. Germline assignment: CDR1 SEHNR and CDR2 FQNEAQ (reference sequence). In nucleotides, the CDR3 is TGTGCCAGCACCGCGGGACCATACACAGATACGCAGTATTTT. This sequence encodes CASTAGPYTDTQYF.

The genes are TRBV12-3 or TRBV12-4 and TRBJ1-2, with 7 nucleotides matching TRBD1. V trimming: 10 bases; J trimming: 1 base; junction bases outside the gene matches: 12. The CDR3 runs to 15 residues. DNA of the CDR3: TGTGCCACCAGGAGTGGACAGGAGAATAACTATGGCTACACCTTC. It specifies CATRSGQENNYGYTF.

This clonotype came up a few times. The chain couples TRBV7-9 to TRBJ1-5; D is unclear. V gave up 4 bases and J gave up 1 base, with 11 bases separating them. Germline loops: CDR1 SEHNR, CDR2 FQNEAQ (reference sequence). There are 15 residues in the CDR3. DNA for the CDR3: TGTGCCAGCAGCTCGAGGGTCCAGAGCAATCAGCCCCAGCATTTT. It encodes CASSSRVQSNQPQHF.

The J gene is TRBJ2-3, the V gene TRBV20-1, with a possible D match to TRBD2 (6 bases). Germline CDR1 DFQATT, CDR2 SNEGSKA (reference sequence). The CDR3 has 14 residues. Trimming took 5 bases from V and 2 from J, leaving 14 bases between them. The CDR3 loop is CSAPGLMNTDTQYF. CDR3 bases: TGCAGTGCTCCGGGACTCATGAACACAGATACGCAGTATTTT.

This clonotype occurred many times. This chain connects TRBV7-6 to TRBJ2-2; D gene unclear. CDR1 SGHVS and CDR2 FNYEAQ come from the germline V gene. The V and J ends lost 2 bases and 1 base respectively, with 11 bases between them. The CDR3 covers 16 residues. The CDR3 loop is CASSLFIPGNTGELFF. For the CDR3, the DNA is TGTGCCAGCAGCTTATTTATCCCAGGGAACACCGGGGAGCTGTTTTTT. Complete variable domain (other parts from reference TRBV7-6 and TRBJ2-2): GAGVSQSPRYKVTKRGQDVALRCDPISGHVSLYWYRQALGQGPEFLTYFNYEAQQDKSGLPNDRFSAERPEGSISTLTIQRTEQRDSAMYRCASSLFIPGNTGELFFGEGSRLTVL.

This clonotype occurred many times. The gene calls are TRBV5-1 and TRBJ2-7; 9 bases line up with TRBD1. The CDR3 length is 14 residues. CDR1 and CDR2 (germline): SGHRS, YFSETQ. Germline trimming cut 5 bases from V and 7 bases from J; bases unmatched to any gene: 10. The CDR3 DNA reads as TGCGCCAGCAGGATACAGGGGGCGACGGGAGAGCAGTACTTC. This codes for CASRIQGATGEQYF.

There are many counts of this clonotype. This sequence joins TRBV5-1 and TRBJ2-5; D may correspond to TRBD1 or TRBD2 (6 bases each). CDR1 is SGHRS, CDR2 YFSETQ, per germline. The CDR3 spans 15 residues. Trimming shortened V by 0 bases and J by 4 bases, and 13 bases separated the two germline ends. CDR3: CASSLDGGQGETQYF. In nucleotides, the CDR3 is TGCGCCAGCAGCTTGGATGGGGGGCAGGGAGAGACCCAGTACTTC.

In its sample, this clonotype was seen a few times. V gene TRBV5-1 combines with J gene TRBJ2-5; D perhaps matches TRBD1 (6 bases). V was shortened by 5 bases and J by 3 bases, with 11 bases between the two germline ends. Looked up from germline, CDR1 is SGHRS and CDR2 is YFSETQ. The CDR3 has 13 amino acids. The CDR3 region is CASSNRAEETQYF. The CDR3 DNA follows: TGCGCCAGCAGTAACAGGGCGGAAGAGACCCAGTACTTC. Combining the CDR3 with reference TRBV5-1 and TRBJ2-5 gives the whole variable domain KAGVTQTPRYLIKTRGQQVTLSCSPISGHRSVSWYQQTPGQGLQFLFEYFSETQRNKGNFPGRFSGRQFSNSRSEMNVSTLELGDSALYLCASSNRAEETQYFGPGTRLLVL.

This clonotype was recorded a few times. The chain's CDR3 is CASSRDSNQPQHF. CDR3 coding DNA: TGCGCCAGCAGCAGAGATAGCAATCAGCCCCAGCATTTT. J is TRBJ1-5 and V is TRBV5-1; D not resolved. There are 13 residues in the CDR3. V lost 4 bases and J lost 0, with 5 bases in between. Germline CDR1 SGHRS, CDR2 YFSETQ.